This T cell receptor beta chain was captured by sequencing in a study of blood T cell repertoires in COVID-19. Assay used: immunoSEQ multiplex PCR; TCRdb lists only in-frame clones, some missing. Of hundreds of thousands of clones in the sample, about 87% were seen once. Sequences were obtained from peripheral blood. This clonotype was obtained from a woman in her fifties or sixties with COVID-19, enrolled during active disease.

Here the CDR3 DNA reads TGTGCCAGCAGCTACCTAGGGGGCAGCTACGAGCAGTACTTC. It translates to CASSYLGGSYEQYF. This chain connects TRBV7-8 to TRBJ2-7; TRBD1 matches at 7 bases. The CDR3 is 14 amino acids. Germline CDR1 is SGHVS and CDR2 is FQNEAQ. V was pared by 4 bases and J by 3 bases, with 6 bases of the junction left unmatched.